The present T cell receptor (beta chain) was sequenced within a study of blood T cell repertoires in COVID-19. The V gene end was trimmed by 2 bases and the J gene end by 2 bases; junction bases not matched to a gene: 5. The CDR3 contains 16 residues. Germline loops: CDR1 PRHDT, CDR2 FYEKMQ (reference sequence). Profiling relied on immunoSEQ multiplex PCR, and the TCRdb table lists in-frame clones only, not all of them. The sample holds over 300,000 clones, approximately 85% seen once. Sequencing was done on a sample of peripheral blood. The chain uses TRBV13 and TRBJ2-3; TRBD2 aligns across 9 bases. The source of this sequence is a human donor in a cohort sampled during active COVID-19. CDR3 sequence (DNA): TGTGCCAGCAGCTTATTGACTAGCGGACCCACAGATACGCAGTATTTT. It yields the protein CASSLLTSGPTDTQYF.